The 25 T cell receptor beta chains below all came from one sample that was sequenced in a study of T-cell reconstitution after alpha-beta-depleted transplantation in children. The authors prepared the TCRbeta library with unique molecular identifiers. One entry per CDR3 protein results from TCRdb running MiXCR on the PCR reads. The sample has about 300,000 distinct CDR3 sequences; over 7% are singletons. Overall study findings and caveats: It was newly produced T cells that mostly accounted for T-cell counts and diversity one year after transplant.

No antigen has been identified for these receptors. Specimen: peripheral blood, collected 360 days after TCRalphabeta/CD19-depleted stem cell transplant. The receptors were gathered from a female patient aged 2-9 years who had a stem cell transplant for Fanconi anemia, so the T cells may come from the graft donor.

This clonotype was picked up many times. The chain uses TRBV27 and TRBJ1-1; D not resolved. Looked up from germline, CDR1 is MNHEY and CDR2 is SMNVEV (reference sequence). Between the trimmed V and J ends, which lost 2 bases and 5 bases, there was a span of 9 bases. This CDR3 spans 13 amino acids. The CDR3 DNA reads TGTGCCAGCAGTTTAGAGGGAATTACTGAAGCTTTCTTT. Amino acid sequence: CASSLEGITEAFF.

The chain combines TRBV5-1 with TRBJ1-3; D uncertain. The CDR3 is 14 residues long. Germline-derived CDR1 and CDR2 are SGHRS and YFSETQ. Trimming took 4 bases from V and 2 from J, leaving 10 bases between them. The CDR3 reads CASSNRTTGNTIYF. The CDR3 DNA reads TGCGCCAGCAGCAATCGCACCACTGGAAACACCATATATTTT.

This clonotype was seen ten or more times. Here the CDR3 reads CASSLASSGKGYEQYF. In DNA, the CDR3 is TGTGCCAGCAGCTTAGCCTCTAGCGGGAAGGGTTACGAGCAGTACTTC. The chain uses TRBV7-9 and TRBJ2-7; 9 nucleotides match TRBD2. The V gene's germline CDR1 is SEHNR and CDR2 FQNEAQ (reference sequence). This CDR3 is 16 amino acids long. Germline trimming cut 0 bases from V and 4 bases from J; bases unmatched to any gene: 7.

This clonotype has a count of ten or more. The chain combines TRBV7-2 with TRBJ2-5; no clear D gene. Trimming left V 8 bases short and J 0 bases short, with 7 bases between. CDR3 length: 12 amino acids. Germline CDR1 reads SGHTA; CDR2 reads FQGNSA. CDR3 protein: CASDHYQETQYF. The CDR3 nucleotides read TGTGCCAGCGACCACTACCAAGAGACCCAGTACTTC.

This clonotype was counted at least ten times. CDR3 DNA: TGTGCCAGCAGCCCACCAAGGTTTCGGTTTTACGAGCAGTACGTC. Translation: CASSPPRFRFYEQYV. This chain uses TRBV7-4 with TRBJ2-7; D is undetermined. This CDR3 contains 15 residues. Trimming stripped 5 bases from V and 4 bases from J, with 18 bases between. Per the germline V gene, CDR1 is SGHVT and CDR2 is SQSDAQ.

This clonotype was found many times. The V gene is TRBV20-1, the J gene TRBJ2-3, with 9 nucleotides matching TRBD2. Trimming cost V 4 bases and J 4 bases; bases outside gene matches: 18. The CDR3 loop spans 18 amino acids. Per germline, CDR1 DFQATT and CDR2 SNEGSKA (reference sequence). The CDR3 loop reads CSATMAGGQSRRADTQYF. Here the CDR3 DNA reads TGCAGTGCTACCATGGCGGGGGGGCAAAGTCGTCGGGCAGATACGCAGTATTTT.

This clonotype has just a few counts. V usage is TRBV20-1 and J usage is TRBJ2-2, with TRBD1 matching over 10 bases. The V and J ends lost 6 bases and 4 bases, in that order; junction bases with no gene match: 5. Germline CDR1 reads DFQATT; CDR2 reads SNEGSKA (reference sequence). The CDR3 loop spans 14 amino acids. The CDR3 here is CSARRQGATGELFF. The CDR3 region has the DNA TGCAGTGCGCGAAGACAGGGGGCCACCGGGGAGCTGTTTTTT.

The gene calls are TRBV5-1 and TRBJ2-1; 9 bases line up with TRBD2. The CDR3 length is 22 residues. V gave up 1 base and J gave up 0 bases; unmatched junction bases: 20. Germline CDR1 SGHRS, CDR2 YFSETQ. The CDR3 DNA follows: TGCGCCAGCAGCTTGCCGGCGACAAGCGGGAGGAATTACTTTAGCTCCTACAATGAGCAGTTCTTC. This gives the protein CASSLPATSGRNYFSSYNEQFF.

This clonotype has at least ten counts. The chain employs TRBV10-3 and TRBJ2-5; D is undetermined. Trimming took 7 bases from V and 1 from J, leaving 10 bases between them. Germline V gene lookup returns CDR1 ENHRY and CDR2 SYGVKD. The CDR3 covers 13 residues. CDR3 amino acids: CAITGGVQETQYF. CDR3 nucleotides: TGTGCCATCACAGGTGGGGTCCAAGAGACCCAGTACTTC.

In its sample, this clonotype was seen many times. The chain has TRBV5-1 and TRBJ2-5; the match to TRBD2 covers 7 bases. The V and J ends lost 2 bases and 2 bases, in that order; junction bases with no gene match: 3. This CDR3 region has 14 residues. Germline V gene lookup returns CDR1 SGHRS and CDR2 YFSETQ. In DNA, the CDR3 is TGCGCCAGCAGCTTAGGGACTATTCAAGAGACCCAGTACTTC. Translating gives CASSLGTIQETQYF.

This clonotype came up many times. The rearrangement uses TRBV3-1 and TRBJ2-1, with D perhaps matching TRBD1 (6 bases). Germline V gives CDR1 LGHDT, CDR2 YNNKEL (reference sequence). The CDR3 contains 16 residues. V was cut by 1 base and J by 8 bases, with 18 bases left in between. CDR3 in DNA: TGTGCCAGCAGCCAAGGGTCCTGGACAGCGCCCTATGAGCAGTTCTTC. Its protein product is CASSQGSWTAPYEQFF.

This chain links TRBV20-1 with TRBJ2-1; 9 bases are a match to TRBD2. The CDR3 length is 16 residues. V was pared by 3 bases and J by 2 bases, with 8 bases of the junction left unmatched. CDR1 is DFQATT and CDR2 is SNEGSKA in the germline V gene (reference sequence). The CDR3 nucleotides are TGCAGTGCTAGGATACTTTTAGCGGGAGCCTACAATGAGCAGTTCTTC. Amino acid sequence: CSARILLAGAYNEQFF.

There are a few counts of this clonotype. The chain links TRBV9 to TRBJ2-7; 8 nucleotides align to TRBD2. V was clipped by 0 bases and J by 3 bases; unmatched bases: 5. Germline CDR1 reads SGDLS; CDR2 reads YYNGEE. This CDR3 region has 15 residues. The CDR3 bases are TGTGCCAGCAGCGTAGACCCGGGAGGGGTCTACGAGCAGTACTTC. This codes for CASSVDPGGVYEQYF.

This clonotype was recorded at least ten times. The chain employs TRBV20-1 and TRBJ2-1; D not certain. Trimming removed 0 bases at V and 7 bases at J, with 16 bases between. This CDR3 spans 15 amino acids. CDR1 is DFQATT and CDR2 is SNEGSKA in the germline V gene (reference sequence). The CDR3 nucleotides are TGCAGTGCTAGAGATTATGGGAACAGAGCAAATGAGCAGTTCTTC. This translates into CSARDYGNRANEQFF.

The sample holds many counts of this clonotype. V is TRBV29-1 and J is TRBJ2-6; the D is unclear. The length of the CDR3 is 15 residues. V was pared by 0 bases and J by 7 bases, with 13 bases between. Germline assignment: CDR1 SQVTM and CDR2 ANQGSEA. The CDR3 DNA reads as TGCAGCGTTGAAGAGACCTATTGGGGAGCCAACGTCCTGACTTTC. Its translation is CSVEETYWGANVLTF.

This clonotype appeared many times. V and J are TRBV4-2 and TRBJ2-1; 11 positions match TRBD2. The CDR3 totals 17 residues. Germline CDR1 LGHNA, CDR2 YNFKEQ. After removal of 2 bases from V and 4 bases from J, the junction contained 7 bases not matched to a gene. CDR3 bases: TGTGCCAGCAGCCAATACGAAATAGCGGGGGGGTACAATGAGCAGTTCTTC. Amino acid sequence: CASSQYEIAGGYNEQFF.

About this clonotype itself: The junction and the germline gene differ at one end; a read error may be behind it. This chain uses TRBV15 with TRBJ1-2, with D possibly matching TRBD1 (6 bases). CDR3 length: 13 residues. CDR1 is LNHNV and CDR2 is YYDKDF in the germline V gene (reference sequence). CDR3 protein: CATSRDLPGVPYF. The CDR3, as DNA: TGTGCCACCAGCAGAGATCTACCAGGGGTACCGTACTTC.

This clonotype was seen repeatedly, ten times or more. The chain is built from TRBV12-3 or TRBV12-4 and TRBJ2-7; the match to TRBD1 covers 7 bases. The CDR3 is 12 residues long. The J segment lost 4 bases and the V segment lost 6 bases, leaving 3 bases of the junction unmatched. The CDR3 bases are TGTGCCAGCAGCCAACAGGGGTACGAGCAGTACTTC. Its translation: CASSQQGYEQYF.

This chain uses TRBV7-9 with TRBJ1-1; no reliable D call. This CDR3 comprises 17 residues. Looked up from germline, CDR1 is SEHNR and CDR2 is FQNEAQ (reference sequence). V was shortened by 0 bases and J by 1 base, with 15 bases between the two germline ends. The CDR3 region is CASSLAIHAIRNTEAFF. CDR3 bases: TGTGCCAGCAGCTTAGCGATCCATGCGATTCGGAACACTGAAGCTTTCTTT.

In this sample, this clonotype turned up many times. This chain links TRBV6-1 with TRBJ2-3; D gene ambiguous. V lost 8 bases and J lost 2, with 14 bases in between. Per the germline V gene, CDR1 is MNHNS and CDR2 is SASEGT. The CDR3 is 14 amino acids. DNA for the CDR3: TGTGCCAGCTGCTTGGGCCCATTCACAGATACGCAGTATTTT. Protein: CASCLGPFTDTQYF.

The V and J genes are TRBV28 and TRBJ2-1, with 10 bases aligning to TRBD1. Germline CDR1 and CDR2: MDHEN and SYDVKM. There are 16 residues in the CDR3. V gave up 8 bases and J gave up 2 bases; unmatched junction bases: 9. The chain's CDR3 is CASYPVTGGPYNEQFF. In nucleotides, the CDR3 is TGTGCCAGCTATCCGGTGACAGGGGGCCCCTACAATGAGCAGTTCTTC.

This clonotype was recorded many times. This chain joins TRBV28 and TRBJ2-6; 7 nucleotides line up with TRBD1. V gave up 4 bases and J gave up 4 bases; unmatched junction bases: 4. Germline CDR1 reads MDHEN; CDR2 reads SYDVKM. CDR3 length: 15 residues. The CDR3 region is CASSSTGRGANVLTF. In DNA, the CDR3 is TGTGCCAGCAGTTCGACAGGGCGAGGGGCCAACGTCCTGACTTTC. The full variable domain, completed using reference TRBV28 and TRBJ2-6, is DVKVTQSSRYLVKRTGEKVFLECVQDMDHENMFWYRQDPGLGLRLIYFSYDVKMKEKGDIPEGYSVSREKKERFSLILESASTNQTSMYLCASSSTGRGANVLTFGAGSRLTVL.

V and J are TRBV20-1 and TRBJ1-2, with D perhaps TRBD1 (6 bases). The CDR3 runs 11 residues. The V end was cut by 6 bases, the J end by 7 bases, with 12 bases between. Germline assignment: CDR1 DFQATT and CDR2 SNEGSKA (reference sequence). The CDR3 nucleotides read TGCAGTGCGGGGGCAGGAGGTGGCTACACCTTC. Protein product: CSAGAGGGYTF.

The V and J genes are TRBV18 and TRBJ2-1; tentatively, D is TRBD1 or TRBD2 (5 bases each). The CDR3 has 12 residues. V lost 5 bases and J 10 bases, leaving 12 bases between the germline ends. The germline V gene encodes CDR1 KGHSH and CDR2 LQKENI. The CDR3 reads CASSTGRKEQFF. Written as DNA, the CDR3 is TGTGCCAGCTCAACGGGACGAAAGGAGCAGTTCTTC.

This chain uses TRBV18 with TRBJ1-1; a weak D match, TRBD1 (6 bases). V lost 2 bases to trimming and J lost 12 bases, with 19 bases between them. This CDR3 region has 14 residues. Germline loops: CDR1 KGHSH, CDR2 LQKENI. The CDR3 region has the DNA TGTGCCAGCTCACCATTGGAGGGGGTTTCGGTGCCTTTCTTT. This encodes CASSPLEGVSVPFF.